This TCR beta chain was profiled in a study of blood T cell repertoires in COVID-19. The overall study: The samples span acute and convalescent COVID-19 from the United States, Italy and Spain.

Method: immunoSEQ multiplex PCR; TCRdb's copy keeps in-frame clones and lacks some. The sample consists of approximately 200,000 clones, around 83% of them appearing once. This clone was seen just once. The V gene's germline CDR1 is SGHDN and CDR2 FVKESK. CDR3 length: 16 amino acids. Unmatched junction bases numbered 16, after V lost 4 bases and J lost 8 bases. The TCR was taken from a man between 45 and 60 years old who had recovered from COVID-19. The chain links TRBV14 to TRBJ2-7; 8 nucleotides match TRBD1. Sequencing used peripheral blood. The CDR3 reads CASSPTGTGFTGKQYF. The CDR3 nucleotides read TGTGCCAGCAGCCCAACCGGGACAGGCTTTACGGGGAAGCAGTACTTC.